Listed below are T cell receptor beta chains from one sample, sequenced in a study of molecular identifiers for immune sequencing clone quantification. TCRdb reprocessed the PCR reads with MiXCR, giving one entry per CDR3 protein. The sample shows about 40,000 distinct CDR3 sequences, roughly 22% of them seen only once. The specimen was naive CD8+ T cells from blood, with Jurkat cell RNA spiked in. These receptors were obtained from a human donor in good health. Some libraries in this study had Jurkat cell RNA spiked in. CDR3s include the opening cysteine and the closing phenylalanine or tryptophan. Each record gives: CDR3 DNA, CDR3 protein, D gene, clone size, J gene, V gene. D genes are given only for firm matches. Only part of the rows carry a size: once, few, many, or a class if the clone is expanded.

TGTGCCAGCAGCATGCCCGGGACTAAAACAGATACGCAGTATTTT	CASSMPGTKTDTQYF	TRBD2	many	TRBJ2-3	TRBV7-9
TGCAGCGTTGTGGACCTGGCGGATGAGCAGTTCTTC	CSVVDLADEQFF	-	many	TRBJ2-1	TRBV29-1
TGTGCCAGCAGCTTAAGGACAGGGGTAGAGACCCAGTACTTC	CASSLRTGVETQYF	TRBD1	many	TRBJ2-5	TRBV13
TGTGCCAGCAGCTCCGGACTAGTTCCCCACGAGCAGTACTTC	CASSSGLVPHEQYF	TRBD2	few	TRBJ2-7	TRBV5-3
TGCAGCCCCCAGTCCGGGGCAGAGCAGTTCTTC	CSPQSGAEQFF	-	few	TRBJ2-1	TRBV29-1
TGTGCCAGCAGCTCCAGGGACCCCCGCGGGGAGCCCCCGTCCTTC	CASSSRDPRGEPPSF	-	-	TRBJ2-5	TRBV27
TGCGCCAGCAGCTTGGGCGCGGCTCGCCCCGCTACGCAGTCTTTT	CASSLGAARPATQSF	-	-	TRBJ2-3	TRBV5-1
TGCAGTGCTAGTGATGGGGTTACCTACGAGCAGTACTTC	CSASDGVTYEQYF	-	many	TRBJ2-7	TRBV20-1
TGCGCCAGCAGCCAATTCAACAGGGGTCAGACTGAAGCTTTCTTT	CASSQFNRGQTEAFF	TRBD1	many	TRBJ1-1	TRBV4-1
TGTGCCAGCAGTTACGGTAGGGGGGGCTACGAGCAGTACTTC	CASSYGRGGYEQYF	-	many	TRBJ2-7	TRBV6-5
TGTGCCAGCAGCCGTAGGCCGACGGAACCCGAGCAGTTCTTC	CASSRRPTEPEQFF	-	many	TRBJ2-1	TRBV13
TGCGCCAGCAGTCCTGTGCGAAATCCAGAGCAGTACTTC	CASSPVRNPEQYF	-	many	TRBJ2-7	TRBV23-1
TGTGCCAGCAGCTTAGGCCCTCCCGACGAGCAGTACTTC	CASSLGPPDEQYF	-	few	TRBJ2-7	TRBV7-2
TGTGCCAGCAGGGGCCTAGGAGGCCCTGAAGCTTTCTTT	CASRGLGGPEAFF	-	many	TRBJ1-1	TRBV27
TGTGCCAGCAGTTTAGGGGCAAGAACCTACGAGCAGTGCTTC	CASSLGARTYEQCF	-	-	TRBJ2-7	TRBV12-3/TRBV12-4
TGCAGTGCAATAAGATACGGACAGGTCTCAGGGCAGCCCCAGCATTTT	CSAIRYGQVSGQPQHF	TRBD1	many	TRBJ1-5	TRBV20-1
TGTGCCAGCAGTTTCCCTTGGCCCGGGACTAGCGGGAGGGGCACAGATACGCAGTATTTT	CASSFPWPGTSGRGTDTQYF	TRBD2	-	TRBJ2-3	TRBV12-3/TRBV12-4
TGTGCCAGCAGCCATGGTTATCAGCCCCAGCATTTT	CASSHGYQPQHF	-	-	TRBJ1-5	TRBV7-9
TGTGCCATCAGGTCTACGTACGATGAGCAGTTCTTC	CAIRSTYDEQFF	-	-	TRBJ2-1	TRBV10-3
TGCGCCAGCAGCCAAGAAAGGCACTCCTACGAGCAGTACTTC	CASSQERHSYEQYF	-	many	TRBJ2-7	TRBV4-1
TGCGCCAGCAGCCAAGATGGCCCCTACCCCAACCCTGCAGCTTTCTTT	CASSQDGPYPNPAAFF	-	once	TRBJ1-1	TRBV4-3
TGTGCCAGCAGTGAATTAGCGGACGGATTGGATGAGCAGTTCTTC	CASSELADGLDEQFF	-	few	TRBJ2-1	TRBV6-1
TGCGCCAGCAGCCCGGGACAGGGACCTGGAAACACCATATATTTT	CASSPGQGPGNTIYF	TRBD1	few	TRBJ1-3	TRBV4-3
TGTGCCATCCTAACAGATATGAACACTGAAGCTTTCTTT	CAILTDMNTEAFF	-	many	TRBJ1-1	TRBV10-3
TGTGCCAGCAGTTTACTCTCCAGTTTATATAGCAATCAGCCCCAGCATTTT	CASSLLSSLYSNQPQHF	-	once	TRBJ1-5	TRBV27
TGCAGTGCTAACCCCACCGGCTCCTACAATGCGCCGTTCTTC	CSANPTGSYNAPFF	-	-	TRBJ2-1	TRBV20-1
TGTGCCAGCAGCTCCCCTACCGGGGACAGGGCCTCCTACGAGCAGTACTTC	CASSSPTGDRASYEQYF	TRBD1	few	TRBJ2-7	TRBV11-2
TGTGCCAGCAGCTCCGAGTCAGATACGCAGTATTTT	CASSSESDTQYF	-	few	TRBJ2-3	TRBV5-6
TGTGCCAGCACGCCCACAAGAGGCCTGAACACTGAAGCTTTCTTT	CASTPTRGLNTEAFF	-	many	TRBJ1-1	TRBV4-2
TGTGCCAGCAGTTACCTCGTAATAGGAAATGAGCAGTTCTTC	CASSYLVIGNEQFF	-	many	TRBJ2-1	TRBV6-2/TRBV6-3
TGTGCCAGTAGTAGCGGACAGGGAGTCCCATTCAATCAGCCCCAGCATTTT	CASSSGQGVPFNQPQHF	TRBD1	many	TRBJ1-5	TRBV19
TGTGCCAGCAGCCCTCACAACTTCCAAGAGACCCAGTACTTC	CASSPHNFQETQYF	-	many	TRBJ2-5	TRBV11-2
TGCAGTGCAACCGCACCTAACACCTACGAGCAGTACTTC	CSATAPNTYEQYF	-	-	TRBJ2-7	TRBV20-1
TGTGCCAGCAGCTCCTGGACAGGGATGAGCACTGAAGCTTTCTTT	CASSSWTGMSTEAFF	TRBD1	few	TRBJ1-1	TRBV7-8
TGTGCTAGTGTCCCAGCGGGAGTAGACTACGAGCAGTACTTC	CASVPAGVDYEQYF	TRBD2	many	TRBJ2-7	TRBV12-5
TGCGCCAGCAGCTTGGAGGGGGCGAATTACAATGAGCAGTTCTTC	CASSLEGANYNEQFF	TRBD1	many	TRBJ2-1	TRBV5-1
TGTGCCAGCAGTGCGGGTATCCCTTGGAATGAGCAGTTCTTC	CASSAGIPWNEQFF	-	many	TRBJ2-1	TRBV7-9
TGTGCCAGCAGTGTAGAGCGGGGGGGCCTTGGGGACATTCAGTACTTC	CASSVERGGLGDIQYF	TRBD2	many	TRBJ2-4	TRBV2
TGTGCCAGTAGCCCGGGACAGGCCTACGAGCAGTACTTC	CASSPGQAYEQYF	TRBD1	many	TRBJ2-7	TRBV19
TGTGCCAGCAGCTTAGTGTACAATGAGCAGTTCTTC	CASSLVYNEQFF	-	many	TRBJ2-1	TRBV11-2
TGTGCCAGCAGCTTAGATCCCGGAGGGCTAGACAATGAGCAGTTCTTC	CASSLDPGGLDNEQFF	-	few	TRBJ2-1	TRBV11-2
TGTGCCAGCACCCATCTCCCCTCTAGCGGGAGAAGCAATGAGCAGTTCTTC	CASTHLPSSGRSNEQFF	TRBD2	many	TRBJ2-1	TRBV7-6
TGTGCCAGCAGTTTAGGGGGGAACTACGAGCAGTACTTC	CASSLGGNYEQYF	-	many	TRBJ2-7	TRBV27
TGTGCCAGCAGTCTCCTAGCGGGAGTCTACGAGCAGTACTTC	CASSLLAGVYEQYF	TRBD2	many	TRBJ2-7	TRBV28
TGTGCCAGCAGTTTAGGGGGGTCCGGAAACACCATATATTTT	CASSLGGSGNTIYF	-	many	TRBJ1-3	TRBV28
TGTGCCACCAGTGGCCCGGCGGGCACCGGGGAGCTGTTTTTT	CATSGPAGTGELFF	-	many	TRBJ2-2	TRBV24-1
TGTGCCAGCAGCGGTCCGGGGGTCCTAAGCGAGCAGTACTTC	CASSGPGVLSEQYF	-	many	TRBJ2-7	TRBV25-1
TGTGCCAGCAGTTTCCACCCCAGCCTCCAAGAGACCCAGTACTTC	CASSFHPSLQETQYF	-	-	TRBJ2-5	TRBV12-3/TRBV12-4
TGTGCCAGCAGCCGGGACACGGCATCCTACGAGCAGTACTTC	CASSRDTASYEQYF	-	few	TRBJ2-7	TRBV12-3/TRBV12-4